The rows below give T cell receptor beta chains drawn from one sample of a study of T cell clonotyping in hematopoietic cell transplantation. The method was immunoSEQ multiplex PCR; TCRdb's version includes in-frame clones alone and lacks a portion of them. The sample includes several thousand clones, around three quarters of them seen just once. The sequencing used peripheral blood mononuclear cells, collected 100 days after allogeneic stem cell transplant. The receptor set was obtained from a male patient in his forties or fifties who had an allogeneic stem cell transplant from an unrelated donor, so the T cells may come from the graft donor. Some clones in this sample may be carry-over from other donors' samples. Each CDR3 is given with its conserved first and last residue. The D gene is left open where the match is weak. A clone size is listed for some rows: how often the clone was seen (once, few, many), or a class if it is expanded.

TRBD1	TRBV7-8	TRBJ1-5	few	TGTGCCAGCAGTCGCATACCTCCGGGACAGGGAAATCAGCCCCAGCATTTT	CASSRIPPGQGNQPQHF
TRBD1	TRBV5-5	TRBJ1-5	NA	TGTGCCAGCAGCGCGCTGACAGGGGGCGAACAGCCCCAGCATTTT	CASSALTGGEQPQHF
NA	TRBV2	TRBJ1-1	once	TGTGCCAGCAGTGTGGACTTGAACACTGAAGCTTTCTTT	CASSVDLNTEAFF
TRBD2	TRBV5-1	TRBJ2-1	NA	TGCGCCAGCAGCTTCGGGGGAGGGGACAATGAGCAGTTCTTC	CASSFGGGDNEQFF
TRBD2	TRBV9	TRBJ2-7	NA	TGTGCCAGCAGCCCAGTAGTAGTCCCTAACTGGGCGGGAGGGGATGAGCAGTACTTC	CASSPVVVPNWAGGDEQYF
NA	TRBV5-4	TRBJ1-6	NA	TGTGCCAGCAGCTTAAAGGTCTATAATTCACCCCTCCACTTT	CASSLKVYNSPLHF
TRBD1	TRBV30	TRBJ1-1	NA	TGTGCCTGGAGGGGACAGATGAACACTGAAGCTTTCTTT	CAWRGQMNTEAFF
NA	TRBV9	TRBJ1-2	NA	TGTGCCAGCAGCGTGTTAGGGGACCCCCGACCGGGCTACACCTTC	CASSVLGDPRPGYTF
TRBD1	TRBV7-9	TRBJ1-4	once	TGTGCCAGCAGCTCCGGACAGGTCTTGACTAATGAAAAACTGTTTTTT	CASSSGQVLTNEKLFF
NA	TRBV5-1	TRBJ2-7	NA	TGCGCCAGCAGCTTGGGACAGCTCAGCTCCTACGAGCAGTACTTC	CASSLGQLSSYEQYF
NA	TRBV28	TRBJ2-5	NA	TGTGCCAGCAGTTCAGAAGAGACCCAGTACTTC	CASSSEETQYF
TRBD2	TRBV11-1	TRBJ2-5	NA	TGTGCCAGCCGTCTAAGCGGGGGGTCATGGACCCAGTACTTC	CASRLSGGSWTQYF
NA	TRBV7-9	TRBJ2-4	NA	TGTGCCAGCAGCCTGACCCAGGGTGACAAAAACATTCAGTACTTC	CASSLTQGDKNIQYF
NA	TRBV6-1	TRBJ2-7	few	TGTGCCAGCAGTCTTCCGAGGGGCACCTACGAGCAGTACTTC	CASSLPRGTYEQYF
TRBD1	TRBV30	TRBJ1-2	NA	TGTGCCTGGAGTGTATCCCTGGGCAGGGGGAGGGTCTATAGCTACACCTTC	CAWSVSLGRGRVYSYTF
TRBD1	TRBV7-9	TRBJ2-7	few	TGTGCCAGCAGCTTGACACAGGGGCGAAGTTCCTACGAGCAGTACTTC	CASSLTQGRSSYEQYF
NA	TRBV7-9	TRBJ2-7	NA	TGTGCCAGCAGCTGGGACCCAGCCTACGAGCAGTACTTC	CASSWDPAYEQYF
TRBD2	TRBV4-1	TRBJ2-5	NA	TGCGCCAGCAGCCAAGTAGCGGGGGGAGGGTCAGAGACCCAGTACTTC	CASSQVAGGGSETQYF
TRBD2	TRBV28	TRBJ2-5	NA	TGTGCCAGCAGTTCTAGCGGGAGGGAGACCCAGTACTTC	CASSSSGRETQYF
NA	TRBV10-3	TRBJ2-1	few	TGTGCCATCAGTGAGTTTCCAGGGGGGCAGACTAGCGATGAGCAGTTCTTC	CAISEFPGGQTSDEQFF
NA	TRBV28	TRBJ1-1	NA	TGTGCCAGCAGTTTATCAGGGTTGTACACTGAAGCTTTCTTT	CASSLSGLYTEAFF
NA	TRBV28	TRBJ2-7	once	TGTGCCAGCAGTTTACCCGTCTCCTACGAGCAGTACTTC	CASSLPVSYEQYF
NA	TRBV7-6	TRBJ1-2	NA	TGTGCCAGCAGCGAAGTCCTTGAATCCTATGGCTACACCTTC	CASSEVLESYGYTF
TRBD1	TRBV18	TRBJ2-7	NA	TGTGCCAGCACTAGGGACAGGTCGCGCGAGCAGTACTTC	CASTRDRSREQYF
TRBD2	TRBV28	TRBJ2-3	NA	TGTGCCAGCAGTCAAGGCGGGAGAGGCACAGATACGCAGTATTTT	CASSQGGRGTDTQYF
NA	TRBV5-1	TRBJ2-1	NA	TGCGCCAGCAGCTCCGGCGGAGGAACCTACAATGAGCAGTTCTTC	CASSSGGGTYNEQFF
NA	TRBV11-2	TRBJ2-7	NA	TGTGCCAGCAGCTTATCAGGGGAGAACTACGAGCAGTACTTC	CASSLSGENYEQYF
NA	TRBV9	TRBJ1-2	NA	TGTGCCAGCAGCGTAGCCGCCGTGTCCTTCCCCTCCTATGGCTACACCTTC	CASSVAAVSFPSYGYTF
TRBD1	TRBV27	TRBJ1-1	NA	TGTGCCAGCAGTATCGATACAGGGGGCCGAACTGAAGCTTTCTTT	CASSIDTGGRTEAFF